This T cell receptor beta chain is drawn from a study of T cell repertoires in cytomegalovirus infection. Trimming cost V 3 bases and J 3 bases; bases outside gene matches: 9. From germline, CDR1 is MGHRA and CDR2 YSYEKL. The CDR3 consists of 17 residues. In regard to this clonotype: Its specificity is unknown.

TCRdb independently ran MiXCR on the reads; one entry per CDR3 protein. The sample holds about 920,000 distinct CDR3 sequences, less than 40% seen once. The TCR originated in a human donor in good health (CMV status not recorded). Some clones in this sample may be carry-over from other donors' samples. The gene calls are TRBV4-1 and TRBJ2-1, with TRBD1 matching 9 bases. Sequences were derived from cultured CD8+ T cells from PBMCs, sampled from culture after CMV antigen stimulation. CDR3 nucleotides: TGCGCCAGCAGCCAGAATCCCGGGACAGGGTTCTACAATGAGCAGTTCTTC. Protein product: CASSQNPGTGFYNEQFF.